This record covers a single T cell receptor beta chain. Its cognate antigen has yet to be identified. No much larger clone exists at a distance of one base, and base qualities are not known. This sample was taken from a study of naive and memory T cell subsets (dated by TCRdb to the late 2010s). In terms of the full investigation: Sorted naive and memory T cell subsets from peripheral blood were analyzed in the study using a UMI-based, open-source pipeline for TCR alpha and beta sequencing. RNA was DNase-treated and reverse transcribed with TCR constant-region primers, mostly using SuperScript III. IgG serology results and the functional CMV T cell responses were in complete agreement. Results the study describes overall, beyond this receptor: The repertoire findings for the naive and memory subsets could not be validated against a ground truth because none was available. After error correction, over 90% of naive TCR sequences appeared only once, giving much steeper abundance distributions than memory subsets. The abundance of TCRs followed a power law with an exponent that differed between naive and memory subsets yet stayed consistent across the three individuals. Each clonotype was defined as a single alpha or beta chain sequence rather than as a paired alpha/beta receptor. In both CD4 and CD8 cells, the Gini index increased while Shannon and inverse Simpson diversity decreased from naive through CM, EM and EMRA. RNA-based TCR counts may be influenced by expression changes linked to T cell activation and differentiation.

CDR1 SGHVS and CDR2 FQNEAQ are derived from the germline V gene. The cysteine opens and the phenylalanine closes a CDR3 of 15 amino acids. Of the read, only the CDR3 DNA is kept; its 45 bases are in frame from base 1. Trimming costs V 5 bases and J 6 bases, and their ends lie 17 bases apart. Library prep was done by UMI-ligation and nested PCR. The beta constant-region primer consisted of an equimolar mixture of two oligonucleotides that together covered TRBC1 and TRBC2. The ligated cDNA went through four rounds of PCR with nested alpha and beta constant-region primers together with the SP2 primer. T4 RNA ligase 1 ligated a single-stranded oligonucleotide carrying the SP2 primer and a 12-nucleotide UMI to the cDNA 3' end. The ligation reaction was incubated at 16°C for roughly 19-25 hours. PCR2 was typically run as a SYBR Green qPCR and stopped at a predetermined threshold to prevent over-amplification. Apart from the first purification, every purification step used Agencourt AMPure XP magnetic beads. Library quantification was done by Qubit, followed by a TapeStation check on which the main peak was expected at around 650 bp. Sequencing of the pooled libraries was done on an Illumina MiSeq using v2 2x251 paired-end kits, which typically yielded roughly 0.95-2.1 million reads per sample. Each sample library was pooled at about 4.4 nM, and about 5-7.5% PhiX was included to improve cluster recognition. Per the authors' processing: Decombinator assigned V and J genes to Demultiplexor-processed FASTQ reads by tag matching, allowing a single base-pair mismatch. By using UMIs, Collapsinator corrected both sequencing errors and the frequency errors caused by PCR heterogeneity. TCRs were translated and CDR3s were extracted from the conserved cysteine to the FGXG phenylalanine by CDR3Translator, with non-productive sequences being flagged. Gini, Shannon entropy and inverse Simpson indices were calculated on repertoires subsampled to equal numbers of UMI-defined TCRs. Power-law fits to clonotype abundance distributions were performed by maximum likelihood within the linear range. On one naive CD8 sample, the pipeline and MIGEC gave similar UMI counts, unique TCR numbers and clonal distributions. Repertoires were searched for approximately 7,000 CMV-associated CDR3 sequences compiled from VDJdb and a published dataset. TCRdb reprocessing: public reads trimmed at Q25 with fastp, clones called with MiXCR, in-frame beta chains kept. Identical CDR3 protein sequences are pooled into one entry, listed with their most common genes and DNA. Clone size and V and J calls follow TCRdb, not the original study. The sample contains about 120,000 distinct CDR3 sequences, roughly 32% of them found a single time. Roughly 0.86% of the sample lies in the top ten.

From the second PCR step onward, the TCR alpha chain libraries and the TCR beta chain libraries were amplified separately. To determine each donor's CMV status, fresh PBMCs were stimulated overnight with CMV viral lysate, and IFNgamma production from CD4+ T cells was then assessed. CD4 T cells were positively selected using Miltenyi beads, after which CD8 T cells were positively selected from the CD4-negative fraction. After staining for CD3, CD4, CD8, CD45RA, CD27 and a live/dead dye, cells were sorted on a BD Aria II into four subsets based on CD45RA and CD27. Blood was obtained from a few healthy volunteers, and the blood from each volunteer was fractionated into CD4 and CD8 T cells and subsequently into four differentiation subsets. Around 120 ml of peripheral blood was drawn per donor, and PBMC were isolated by Ficoll-Paque PLUS density-gradient centrifugation. After sorting, cells were lysed in RLT buffer, RNA was extracted using a Qiagen RNeasy kit, and the extracted RNA was stored at -80 degrees C.

The chain is assembled from TRBV7-8 and TRBJ2-1; the D gene is perhaps TRBD2, from 5 matching bases. Sequenced sample: central memory CD4+ T cells from blood. Interpreted using the paper, the cell subset or site label stands for: central memory, CD45RA- CD27+. This TCR was recovered from a human donor in good health. The CDR3 region reads CASSPRPMAGNEQFF. The DNA reads as follows: TGTGCCAGCAGCCCCCGGCCTATGGCGGGCAATGAGCAGTTCTTC.